A selection of T cell receptor beta chains follows, all from one sample in a study of blood T cell repertoires in COVID-19. Method: immunoSEQ multiplex PCR; TCRdb's copy keeps in-frame clones and lacks some. Found here are around 180,000 clones, under 90% of them singletons; the top ten hold roughly 12%. Sequencing was done on a sample of PBMCs or T cells enriched from blood (not recorded which). All receptors derive from a man aged 50-60 years who had recovered from COVID-19. Both conserved end residues are trimmed from each CDR3. Fields, in order: V gene, J gene, CDR3 protein.

TRBV6-6,TRBJ2-5,ASNQGGSETQY
TRBV11-2,TRBJ2-5,ASSLVMGQPQETQY
TRBV6-2/TRBV6-3,TRBJ1-5,ASSYVQGGQPQH
TRBV4-1,TRBJ2-7,ASSQARGGHEQY
TRBV24-1,TRBJ2-5,ATSDPQETQY
TRBV6-5,TRBJ1-2,ASSYGGNGYT
TRBV24-1,TRBJ2-1,ATSAFQGAYNEQF
TRBV5-1,TRBJ1-1,ASSAGPSNTEAF
TRBV6-5,TRBJ2-1,ASSKPGVSYNEQF
TRBV7-9,TRBJ1-2,ASSLDGGLVYGYT
TRBV7-3,TRBJ1-4,ASSLRRGEKLF
TRBV7-8,TRBJ2-1,ASSPPLRRGRYNEQF
TRBV10-3,TRBJ2-7,AISEPSGGTTYEQY
TRBV28,TRBJ2-7,ASSQPPLARTYEQY
TRBV4-1,TRBJ2-7,ASSQLFVGSYEQY
TRBV19,TRBJ1-5,ASSIVGGINQPQH
TRBV14,TRBJ1-2,ASSPRQGQGYGYT
TRBV4-1,TRBJ1-1,ASSPREENTEAF
TRBV19,TRBJ1-2,ASSIAQNYGYT
TRBV30,TRBJ2-5,AWSVLETQY
TRBV18,TRBJ2-3,ASSPPYHRISDTQY
TRBV30,TRBJ1-2,AWSGRGGQGIGYT
TRBV4-1,TRBJ2-7,ASSQDPGSGGYEQY
TRBV3-1/TRBV3-2,TRBJ1-6,ASSPLGQSNSPLH
TRBV11-1,TRBJ2-7,ASSETGYEQY